The TCR beta chain under discussion was sequenced for a study of blood T cell repertoires in COVID-19. The Seattle site enrolled patients during active infection and followed them longitudinally. Authors' data handling: Reference gene primers were amplified, and this amplification served to estimate nucleated cell counts. TCRdb's copy holds only in-frame clones and misses some; the assay was immunoSEQ multiplex PCR. V and J calls and clone size are given by that table; D and trimming were obtained from the DNA. The sample records some 300,000 clones, just under 90% being singletons. The CDR3 contains 15 residues. The V end was cut by 7 bases, the J end by 0 bases, with 15 bases between. Germline V gives CDR1 LNHDA, CDR2 SQIVND (reference sequence).

The sample consisted of peripheral blood. The chain links TRBV19 to TRBJ1-1, with TRBD1 as a possible D gene (5 bases). This clonotype was obtained from a woman in her forties or fifties with COVID-19, enrolled during active disease. The CDR3 bases are TGTGCCAGTACCCCCGGAAACAGGATGAACACTGAAGCTTTCTTT. This gives the protein CASTPGNRMNTEAFF.